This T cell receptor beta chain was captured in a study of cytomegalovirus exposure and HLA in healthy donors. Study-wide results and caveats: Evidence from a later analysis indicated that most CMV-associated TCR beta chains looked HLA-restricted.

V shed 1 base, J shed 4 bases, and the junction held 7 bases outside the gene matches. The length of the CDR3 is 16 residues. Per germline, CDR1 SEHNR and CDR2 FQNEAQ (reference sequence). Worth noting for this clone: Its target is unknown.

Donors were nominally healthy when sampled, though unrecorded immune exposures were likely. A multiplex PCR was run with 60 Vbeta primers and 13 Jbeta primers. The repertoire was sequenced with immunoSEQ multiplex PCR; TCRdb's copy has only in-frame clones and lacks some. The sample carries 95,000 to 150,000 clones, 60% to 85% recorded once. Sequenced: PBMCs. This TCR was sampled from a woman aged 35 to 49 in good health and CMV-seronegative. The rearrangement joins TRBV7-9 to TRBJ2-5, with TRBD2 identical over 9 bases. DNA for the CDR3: TGTGCCAGCAGCTTAGGGGGACTAGCTCTTTCAGAGACCCAGTACTTC. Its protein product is CASSLGGLALSETQYF.